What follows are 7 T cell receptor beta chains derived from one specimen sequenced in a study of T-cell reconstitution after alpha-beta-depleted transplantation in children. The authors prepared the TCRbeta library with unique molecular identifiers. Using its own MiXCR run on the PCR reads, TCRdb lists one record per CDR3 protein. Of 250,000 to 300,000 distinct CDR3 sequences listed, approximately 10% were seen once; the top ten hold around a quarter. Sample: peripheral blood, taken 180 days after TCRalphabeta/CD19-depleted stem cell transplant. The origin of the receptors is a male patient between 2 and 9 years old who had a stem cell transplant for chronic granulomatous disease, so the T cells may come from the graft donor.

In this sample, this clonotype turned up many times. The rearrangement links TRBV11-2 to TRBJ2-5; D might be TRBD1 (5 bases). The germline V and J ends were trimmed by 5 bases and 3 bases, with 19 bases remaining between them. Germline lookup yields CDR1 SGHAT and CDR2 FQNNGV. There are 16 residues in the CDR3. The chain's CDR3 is CASSNWGGKGKETQYF. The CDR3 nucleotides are TGTGCCAGCAGCAATTGGGGCGGAAAGGGGAAAGAGACCCAGTACTTC.

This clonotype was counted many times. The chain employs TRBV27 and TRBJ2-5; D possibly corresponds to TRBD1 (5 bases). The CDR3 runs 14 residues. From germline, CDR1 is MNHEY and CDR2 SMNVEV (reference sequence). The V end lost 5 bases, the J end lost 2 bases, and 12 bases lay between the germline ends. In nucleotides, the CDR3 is TGTGCCAGCAGTACGCAGGGTAGGCAAGAGACCCAGTACTTC. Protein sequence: CASSTQGRQETQYF.

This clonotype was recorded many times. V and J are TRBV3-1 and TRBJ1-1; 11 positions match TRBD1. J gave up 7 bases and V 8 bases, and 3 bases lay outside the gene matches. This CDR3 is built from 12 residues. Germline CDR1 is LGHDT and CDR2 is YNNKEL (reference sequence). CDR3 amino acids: CASGGQGVEAFF. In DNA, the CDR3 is TGTGCCAGCGGGGGACAGGGGGTTGAAGCTTTCTTT.

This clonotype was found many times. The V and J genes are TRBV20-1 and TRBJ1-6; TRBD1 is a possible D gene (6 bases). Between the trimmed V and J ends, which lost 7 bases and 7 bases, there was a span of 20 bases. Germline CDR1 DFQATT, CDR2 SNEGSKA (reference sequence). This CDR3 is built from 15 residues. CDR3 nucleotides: TGCAGTGTTTTTCCGACGGGACAAACCAATTCACCCCTCCACTTT. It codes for CSVFPTGQTNSPLHF.

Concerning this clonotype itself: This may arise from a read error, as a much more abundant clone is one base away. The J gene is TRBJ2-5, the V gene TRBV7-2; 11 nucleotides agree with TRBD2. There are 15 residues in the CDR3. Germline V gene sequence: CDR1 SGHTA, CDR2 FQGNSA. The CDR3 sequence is CANSSVAGGRETQYF. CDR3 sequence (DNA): TGTGCCAACAGCTCCGTAGCGGGAGGGCGGGAGACCCAGTACTTC.

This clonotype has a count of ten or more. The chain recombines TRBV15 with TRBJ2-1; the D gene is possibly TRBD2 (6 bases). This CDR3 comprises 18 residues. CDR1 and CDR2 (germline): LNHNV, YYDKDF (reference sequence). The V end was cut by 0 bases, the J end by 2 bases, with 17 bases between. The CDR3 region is CATSRDFFAGPAYNEQFF. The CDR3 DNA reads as TGTGCCACCAGCAGAGATTTCTTCGCGGGACCAGCCTACAATGAGCAGTTCTTC.

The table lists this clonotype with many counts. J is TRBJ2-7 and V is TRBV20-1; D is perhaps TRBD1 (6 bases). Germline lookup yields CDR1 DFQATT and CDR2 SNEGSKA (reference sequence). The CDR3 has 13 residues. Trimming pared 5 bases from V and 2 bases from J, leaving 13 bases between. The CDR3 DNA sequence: TGCAGTGCTCACCTGGACAGAGCCTACGAGCAGTACTTC. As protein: CSAHLDRAYEQYF.